This T cell receptor (beta chain) was identified in a study of T-cell memory formation after mild COVID-19. In the study overall: Among the donors, TCR clusters were largely specific to each donor. Overall study findings and caveats: CD4+ contracting clones were mainly CM and EM; CD8+ ones, EMRA. Later expanders leaned CD4+, whereas clones that contracted between day 15 and 85 were balanced CD4/CD8.

A remark on this clonotype: Its specificity is not known.

A 5'RACE reaction primed in the constant segment made cDNA libraries of TCR alpha and TCR beta, and these carried sample barcodes and UMIs. TCRdb passed the 5' RACE reads through MiXCR, listing each CDR3 protein once. This table holds approximately 290,000 distinct CDR3 sequences, approximately 15% found once. CDR3 length: 15 amino acids. V lost 4 bases, J lost 8 bases, and 20 bases lay in between. Germline V gene lookup returns CDR1 LGHNA and CDR2 YSLEER. The chain carries TRBV4-3 and TRBJ1-2; D is possibly TRBD1 (5 bases). This receptor was taken from a man between 18 and 35 years old who had mild COVID-19 (a few samples of this study predate the infection). Cell type and time point are not known. Sequencing was performed on PBMCs or a T cell subset sorted from them (not recorded which). The CDR3 DNA reads as TGCGCCAGCAGCCCGTTGGGACTGCGGATAGGGGGCTACACCTTC. It codes for CASSPLGLRIGGYTF.